This is a list of T cell receptor beta chains from one sample in a study of T cell responses to AZD1222 COVID-19 vaccine. Sequencing used immunoSEQ multiplex PCR; TCRdb keeps in-frame clones, though not all of them. The sample has 210,000 or so clones, around 94% seen once; the top ten hold 1.7%. The specimen was peripheral blood, collected 28 days after the second dose of the MenACWY control vaccine. These receptors came from an adult who received the MenACWY meningococcal vaccine as a control. Both conserved end residues are part of each CDR3. D genes are given only for firm matches. Expanded clones get a size class; other rows say once, few or many, or leave the size out.

CDR3nt: TGTGCCAGCAGCTTAGACCCCGGGACAGGGAATCAGCCCCAGCATTTT; CDR3aa: CASSLDPGTGNQPQHF; j_gene: TRBJ1-5; d_gene: TRBD1; abundance: -; v_gene: TRBV7-2
CDR3nt: TGTGCCAGCAGACGACAGGGGGAAGCTTTCTTT; CDR3aa: CASRRQGEAFF; j_gene: TRBJ1-1; d_gene: TRBD1; abundance: -; v_gene: TRBV12-3/TRBV12-4
CDR3nt: TGTGCCAGCAGCACCGGGATCCAGCAGTTCTTC; CDR3aa: CASSTGIQQFF; j_gene: TRBJ2-1; d_gene: -; abundance: -; v_gene: TRBV5-6
CDR3nt: TGTGCCAGCTCACCACGTAACAGGGATGGCTACACCTTC; CDR3aa: CASSPRNRDGYTF; j_gene: TRBJ1-2; d_gene: -; abundance: -; v_gene: TRBV18
CDR3nt: TGTGCCAGCCGGGGATCCCCGCGGAATAGGGTAGAGACCCAGTACTTC; CDR3aa: CASRGSPRNRVETQYF; j_gene: TRBJ2-5; d_gene: -; abundance: once; v_gene: TRBV28
CDR3nt: TGTGCCAGCAGTTTAACGGGAGGGAGCGACGAGCAGTACTTC; CDR3aa: CASSLTGGSDEQYF; j_gene: TRBJ2-7; d_gene: TRBD2; abundance: once; v_gene: TRBV27
CDR3nt: TGTGCCAGCAGCTTAGATCAAGAGACCCAGTACTTC; CDR3aa: CASSLDQETQYF; j_gene: TRBJ2-5; d_gene: -; abundance: -; v_gene: TRBV11-3
CDR3nt: TGTGCCAGCAGTTACCAGGGGACAGGGTCGAATGAAAAACTGTTTTTT; CDR3aa: CASSYQGTGSNEKLFF; j_gene: TRBJ1-4; d_gene: TRBD1; abundance: -; v_gene: TRBV6-5
CDR3nt: TGTGCCAGCAGCCCCCTTGGAGGGCCCGGGGAGCTGTTTTTT; CDR3aa: CASSPLGGPGELFF; j_gene: TRBJ2-2; d_gene: -; abundance: once; v_gene: TRBV7-2
CDR3nt: TGTGCCAGTAGCCCGGACAGGGTTGGAAACACCATATATTTT; CDR3aa: CASSPDRVGNTIYF; j_gene: TRBJ1-3; d_gene: TRBD1; abundance: -; v_gene: TRBV19
CDR3nt: TGCGCCAGCAGCCAGCAGGAAGGCTACAATGAGCAGTTCTTC; CDR3aa: CASSQQEGYNEQFF; j_gene: TRBJ2-1; d_gene: -; abundance: -; v_gene: TRBV4-3
CDR3nt: TGTGCCAGCAGCAGACAGGGTGGAAACACCATATATTTT; CDR3aa: CASSRQGGNTIYF; j_gene: TRBJ1-3; d_gene: TRBD1; abundance: -; v_gene: TRBV28
CDR3nt: TGTGCCAGCAGCGTAAGTGAGAGGGGACTCAGCTACAATGAGCAGTTCTTC; CDR3aa: CASSVSERGLSYNEQFF; j_gene: TRBJ2-1; d_gene: -; abundance: -; v_gene: TRBV9
CDR3nt: TGTGCCAGCAGCCAAGATCCCTACAGGGGATACACCTACGAGCAGTACTTC; CDR3aa: CASSQDPYRGYTYEQYF; j_gene: TRBJ2-7; d_gene: TRBD1; abundance: -; v_gene: TRBV3-1/TRBV3-2
CDR3nt: TGCGCCAGCAGCTCGGGACAGGGGGCCTACGAGCAGTACTTC; CDR3aa: CASSSGQGAYEQYF; j_gene: TRBJ2-7; d_gene: TRBD1; abundance: few; v_gene: TRBV5-1
CDR3nt: TGTGCCATCAGCCCAGGGGGCGGTGAGTACAATGAGCAGTTCTTC; CDR3aa: CAISPGGGEYNEQFF; j_gene: TRBJ2-1; d_gene: TRBD1; abundance: -; v_gene: TRBV10-3
CDR3nt: TGTGCCAGCAGCCAAGTACTGTTTGGTCACACTGAAGCTTTCTTT; CDR3aa: CASSQVLFGHTEAFF; j_gene: TRBJ1-1; d_gene: -; abundance: -; v_gene: TRBV3-1/TRBV3-2
CDR3nt: TGCAGCGTGGGACTAGCGGGAGGGCCCTACAATGAGCAGTTCTTC; CDR3aa: CSVGLAGGPYNEQFF; j_gene: TRBJ2-1; d_gene: TRBD2; abundance: -; v_gene: TRBV29-1
CDR3nt: TGTGCCAGCAGCTTAAAGCGGGATTCAGATACGCAGTATTTT; CDR3aa: CASSLKRDSDTQYF; j_gene: TRBJ2-3; d_gene: TRBD2; abundance: -; v_gene: TRBV7-9
CDR3nt: TGTGCCAGCAGCTTTGAATCCCAGAACTATGGCTACACCTTC; CDR3aa: CASSFESQNYGYTF; j_gene: TRBJ1-2; d_gene: -; abundance: -; v_gene: TRBV7-2
CDR3nt: TGTGCCAGCAGTTTGGAGGGGGTCTCTGGAAACACCATATATTTT; CDR3aa: CASSLEGVSGNTIYF; j_gene: TRBJ1-3; d_gene: -; abundance: -; v_gene: TRBV5-5
CDR3nt: TGTGCCAGCAGGACCGGGGTAAATCTTCGCGGAGCTTTCTTT; CDR3aa: CASRTGVNLRGAFF; j_gene: TRBJ1-1; d_gene: -; abundance: -; v_gene: TRBV6-5
CDR3nt: TGTGCCAGTAGTTCCAGGTTATCGCGCTCTGGGGCCAACGTCCTGACTTTC; CDR3aa: CASSSRLSRSGANVLTF; j_gene: TRBJ2-6; d_gene: -; abundance: -; v_gene: TRBV19
CDR3nt: TGTGCCAGTAGTCTGACGGGGCGGGGCACTGAAGCTTTCTTT; CDR3aa: CASSLTGRGTEAFF; j_gene: TRBJ1-1; d_gene: -; abundance: -; v_gene: TRBV19
CDR3nt: TGCAGTGCTAGTCGGGGACAGGGAAGTGGGGCCTACGAGCAGTACTTC; CDR3aa: CSASRGQGSGAYEQYF; j_gene: TRBJ2-7; d_gene: TRBD1; abundance: -; v_gene: TRBV20-1
CDR3nt: TGTGCCAGCAGCGTAGAATCTCGAGCGAACACTGAAGCTTTCTTT; CDR3aa: CASSVESRANTEAFF; j_gene: TRBJ1-1; d_gene: -; abundance: -; v_gene: TRBV9
CDR3nt: TGCAGCGTCCAAACCGGGACAGGGGCGACCTACGAGCAGTACTTC; CDR3aa: CSVQTGTGATYEQYF; j_gene: TRBJ2-7; d_gene: TRBD1; abundance: once; v_gene: TRBV29-1
CDR3nt: TGTGCCAGCAGTGAGGGAGAGACCGGGGAGCTGTTTTTT; CDR3aa: CASSEGETGELFF; j_gene: TRBJ2-2; d_gene: -; abundance: -; v_gene: TRBV25-1
CDR3nt: TGTGCCATCAGTGAGTTCACCCTGAGGCAGAAAAACAATCAGCCCCAGCATTTT; CDR3aa: CAISEFTLRQKNNQPQHF; j_gene: TRBJ1-5; d_gene: -; abundance: -; v_gene: TRBV10-3
CDR3nt: TGTGCCAGCAGCCCAGCGGGATCCTACGAGCAGTACTTC; CDR3aa: CASSPAGSYEQYF; j_gene: TRBJ2-7; d_gene: TRBD2; abundance: -; v_gene: TRBV6-5
CDR3nt: TGTGCCAGCAGTCCAGGCAGGGACAGGGGGCTCCACGAGCAGTACTTC; CDR3aa: CASSPGRDRGLHEQYF; j_gene: TRBJ2-7; d_gene: TRBD1; abundance: -; v_gene: TRBV6-2/TRBV6-3
CDR3nt: TGTGCCAGCAGCCGTCAAATACCTGGTGAGCAGTACTTC; CDR3aa: CASSRQIPGEQYF; j_gene: TRBJ2-7; d_gene: -; abundance: -; v_gene: TRBV21-1
CDR3nt: TGTGCCAGCAGTTTATACGATCCGGGGAGAGAGACCCAGTACTTC; CDR3aa: CASSLYDPGRETQYF; j_gene: TRBJ2-5; d_gene: -; abundance: -; v_gene: TRBV28
CDR3nt: TGTGCCAGCAGGTACCGGGACAGCAATGAGCAGTTCTTC; CDR3aa: CASRYRDSNEQFF; j_gene: TRBJ2-1; d_gene: TRBD1; abundance: -; v_gene: TRBV12-3/TRBV12-4
CDR3nt: TGTGCCAGCAGCAGGGGACAGAATAGCAATCAGCCCCAGCATTTT; CDR3aa: CASSRGQNSNQPQHF; j_gene: TRBJ1-5; d_gene: TRBD1; abundance: -; v_gene: TRBV9
CDR3nt: TGTGCCAGCAGTTCGGGAGGACTAGCGGGGTACAATGAGCAGTTCTTC; CDR3aa: CASSSGGLAGYNEQFF; j_gene: TRBJ2-1; d_gene: TRBD2; abundance: -; v_gene: TRBV28
CDR3nt: TGTGCCTGGAGTGTGGCAGACTATGGCTACACCTTC; CDR3aa: CAWSVADYGYTF; j_gene: TRBJ1-2; d_gene: -; abundance: -; v_gene: TRBV30
CDR3nt: TGTGCCAGCAGTTACTCTCGAGCGGTTTTCGTAGAGACCCAGTACTTC; CDR3aa: CASSYSRAVFVETQYF; j_gene: TRBJ2-5; d_gene: -; abundance: -; v_gene: TRBV6-5